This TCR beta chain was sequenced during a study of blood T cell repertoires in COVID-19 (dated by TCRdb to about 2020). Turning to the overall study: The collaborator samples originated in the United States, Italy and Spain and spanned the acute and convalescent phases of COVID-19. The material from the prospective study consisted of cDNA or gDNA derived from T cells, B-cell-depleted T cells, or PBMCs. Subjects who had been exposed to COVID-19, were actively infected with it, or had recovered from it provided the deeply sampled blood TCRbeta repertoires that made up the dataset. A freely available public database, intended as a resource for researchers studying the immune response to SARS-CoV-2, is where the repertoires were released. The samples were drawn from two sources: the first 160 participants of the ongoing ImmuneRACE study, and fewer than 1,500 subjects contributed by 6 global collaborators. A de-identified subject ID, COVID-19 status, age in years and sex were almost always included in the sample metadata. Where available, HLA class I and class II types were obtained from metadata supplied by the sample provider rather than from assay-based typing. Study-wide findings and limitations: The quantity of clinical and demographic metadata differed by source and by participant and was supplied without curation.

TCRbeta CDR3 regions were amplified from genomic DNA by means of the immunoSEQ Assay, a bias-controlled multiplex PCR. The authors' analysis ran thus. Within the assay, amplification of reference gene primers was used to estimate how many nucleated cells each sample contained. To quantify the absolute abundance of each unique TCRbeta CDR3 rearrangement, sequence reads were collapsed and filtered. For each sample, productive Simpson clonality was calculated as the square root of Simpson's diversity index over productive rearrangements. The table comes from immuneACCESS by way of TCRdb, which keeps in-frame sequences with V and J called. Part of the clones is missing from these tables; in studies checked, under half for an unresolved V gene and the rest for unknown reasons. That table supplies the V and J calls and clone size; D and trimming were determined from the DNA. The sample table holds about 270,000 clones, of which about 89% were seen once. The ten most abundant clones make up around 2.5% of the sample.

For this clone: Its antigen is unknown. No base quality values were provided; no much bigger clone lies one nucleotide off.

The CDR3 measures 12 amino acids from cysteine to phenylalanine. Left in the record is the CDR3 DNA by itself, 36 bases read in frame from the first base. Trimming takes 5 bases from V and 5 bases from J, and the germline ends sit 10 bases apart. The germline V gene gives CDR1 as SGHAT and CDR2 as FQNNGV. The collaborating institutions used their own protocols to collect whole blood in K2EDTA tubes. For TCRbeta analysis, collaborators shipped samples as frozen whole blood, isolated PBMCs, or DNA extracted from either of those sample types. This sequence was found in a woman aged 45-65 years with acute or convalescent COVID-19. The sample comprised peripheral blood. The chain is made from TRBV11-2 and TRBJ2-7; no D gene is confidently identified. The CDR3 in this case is CASSPLSHEQYF. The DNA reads TGTGCCAGCAGCCCACTATCCCACGAGCAGTACTTC.